The next 21 T cell receptor beta chains were all read from a single sample in a study of T cell repertoires in cytomegalovirus infection. For these receptors, no antigen is known. MiXCR, run by TCRdb on the reads, gives a single entry per CDR3 protein. The sample records 69,000 or so distinct CDR3 sequences, roughly 28% being singletons. This sample comprised CD8+ T cells from cultured PBMCs, obtained from culture after CMV antigen stimulation. Source of these receptors: a human donor in good health (CMV status not recorded). Some clones in this sample may be carry-over from other donors' samples.

This clonotype was detected a few times. The chain links TRBV2 to TRBJ1-5; 7 bases agree with TRBD1. CDR3 length: 20 amino acids. Germline-derived CDR1 and CDR2 are SNHLY and FYNNEI. Unmatched junction bases numbered 14, after V lost 0 bases and J lost 0 bases. The DNA for the CDR3 is TGTGCCAGCAGTGAAGCGCTTGAGGGGGCGGGTCAGTATAGCAATCAGCCCCAGCATTTT. Translated, it gives CASSEALEGAGQYSNQPQHF.

In this sample, this clonotype turned up a few times. J is TRBJ2-7 and V is TRBV4-3; D gene uncertain. The germline V and J ends were trimmed by 0 bases and 0 bases, with 6 bases remaining between them. This CDR3 has 14 amino acids. Per the germline V gene, CDR1 is LGHNA and CDR2 is YSLEER. The CDR3 protein is CASSQEALSYEQYF. The CDR3 DNA reads as TGCGCCAGCAGCCAAGAGGCTCTCTCCTACGAGCAGTACTTC.

A few counts support this clonotype. The V and J genes are TRBV27 and TRBJ1-1; TRBD1 might be the D (5 bases). V dropped 4 bases and J dropped 5 bases, with 11 bases sitting between them. CDR1 and CDR2 from the germline V gene are MNHEY and SMNVEV (reference sequence). The CDR3 runs to 13 residues. The CDR3, as DNA: TGTGCCAGCAGTTCTTCCCGGGGGACTGAAGCTTTCTTT. Its translation is CASSSSRGTEAFF.

V and J are TRBV5-1 and TRBJ1-2; D is unclear. Germline lookup yields CDR1 SGHRS and CDR2 YFSETQ. Trimming stripped 5 bases from V and 7 bases from J, with 18 bases between. There are 14 residues in the CDR3. As DNA, the CDR3 is TGCGCCAGCAGAACCCTCCCCGGGGTAGGTGGCTACACCTTC. Its translation: CASRTLPGVGGYTF.

The chain couples TRBV15 to TRBJ1-1; D not certain. This CDR3 is built from 14 residues. Germline V gene sequence: CDR1 LNHNV, CDR2 YYDKDF (reference sequence). V lost 5 bases and J 1 base, leaving 11 bases between the germline ends. This CDR3 is CATSRSSGNTEAFF. For the CDR3, the DNA is TGTGCCACCAGCCGAAGCTCTGGGAACACTGAAGCTTTCTTT.

This clonotype turned up a few times. V and J are TRBV19 and TRBJ2-4; possible D gene TRBD1, 6 bases. V was trimmed by 3 bases and J by 7 bases, leaving 13 bases between them. Germline V gene sequence: CDR1 LNHDA, CDR2 SQIVND (reference sequence). The CDR3 loop spans 14 amino acids. The DNA of the CDR3 is TGTGCCAGTAGTATTAGTACAGGGATGAACATTCAGTACTTC. It is translated as CASSISTGMNIQYF. Combining the CDR3 with reference TRBV19 and TRBJ2-4 gives the whole variable domain DGGITQSPKYLFRKEGQNVTLSCEQNLNHDAMYWYRQDPGQGLRLIYYSQIVNDFQKGDIAEGYSVSREKKESFPLTVTSAQKNPTAFYLCASSISTGMNIQYFGAGTRLSVL.

The chain joins TRBV6-2 or TRBV6-3 to TRBJ2-5; the D is unclear. V lost 6 bases to trimming and J lost 0 bases, with 17 bases between them. Germline values: CDR1 MNHEY, CDR2 SVGEGT. The CDR3 covers 16 residues. The chain's CDR3 is CASSPTPGRDQETQYF. The CDR3 nucleotides read TGTGCCAGCAGCCCAACCCCCGGACGGGACCAAGAGACCCAGTACTTC.

The V gene is TRBV4-3, the J gene TRBJ2-1; TRBD2 matches 9 bases. This CDR3 region has 16 residues. The junction had 9 bases not matched to a gene; V was cut back by 2 bases and J by 7 bases. The germline V gene has CDR1 LGHNA and CDR2 YSLEER. The CDR3 is CASSQSGGRAENEQFF. The CDR3 bases are TGCGCCAGCAGCCAATCGGGCGGGAGGGCCGAAAATGAGCAGTTCTTC.

The V and J genes are TRBV19 and TRBJ1-4; D is ambiguous. The CDR3 has 15 amino acids. The germline V gene encodes CDR1 LNHDA and CDR2 SQIVND (reference sequence). V gave up 3 bases and J gave up 0 bases, with 8 bases separating them. The CDR3 here is CASSMGISTNEKLFF. The CDR3 nucleotides are TGTGCCAGTAGTATGGGCATATCAACTAATGAAAAACTGTTTTTT.

The CDR3 DNA sequence: TGTGCCAGCTACCCTACAGGGAGCAATTCACCCCTCCACTTT. It is translated as CASYPTGSNSPLHF. V and J are TRBV7-4 and TRBJ1-6, with D tentatively TRBD1 (6 bases). The V end was cut by 8 bases, the J end by 7 bases, with 15 bases between. The CDR3 extends over 14 amino acids. Per germline, CDR1 SGHVT and CDR2 SQSDAQ.

This rearrangement joins TRBV12-3 or TRBV12-4 to TRBJ1-2; no firm D call. The CDR3 sequence is 14 residues long. The V and J ends lost 2 bases and 8 bases respectively, with 15 bases between them. For the CDR3, the DNA is TGTGCCAGCAGTTTACCGGACGGTCTTGGCGGCTACACCTTC. Protein: CASSLPDGLGGYTF.

This clonotype was seen a handful of times. The rearrangement joins TRBV18 to TRBJ2-7; possibly TRBD2 for D (5 bases). V lost 0 bases, J lost 1 base, and 7 bases lay in between. CDR1 and CDR2 from the germline V gene are KGHSH and LQKENI. The CDR3 totals 14 residues. The CDR3 region is CASSPPEDSYEQYF. Here the CDR3 DNA reads TGTGCCAGCTCACCACCGGAGGATTCCTACGAGCAGTACTTC.

Many counts were recorded for this clonotype. The chain uses TRBV5-1 and TRBJ2-3, with 9 bases fitting TRBD2. The CDR3 totals 19 residues. V lost 0 bases and J lost 3; bases outside the gene matches: 14. Germline V gives CDR1 SGHRS, CDR2 YFSETQ. The CDR3 coding sequence is TGCGCCAGCAGCTTGGAGATAGCGGGGGTCCTCGGGGGGACAGATACGCAGTATTTT. The encoded protein is CASSLEIAGVLGGTDTQYF.

V and J are TRBV6-6 and TRBJ2-2; the D call may be TRBD1 or TRBD2 (6 bases each). Germline V gene sequence: CDR1 MNHNY, CDR2 SVGAGI (reference sequence). V gave up 2 bases and J gave up 7 bases, with 20 bases separating them. The CDR3 is 17 amino acids. The CDR3 here is CASSYGGAGEVIGELFF. The CDR3 DNA is TGTGCCAGCAGTTACGGAGGGGCAGGGGAGGTGATCGGGGAGCTGTTTTTT.

As to this clonotype: The junction does not match germline at one end; this may be a read error. The chain has TRBV6-1 and TRBJ2-3; D not certain. The CDR3 loop spans 11 amino acids. The V gene's germline CDR1 is MNHNS and CDR2 SASEGT. The CDR3 DNA reads as TGTGCCAGCAGTGGCGGAGATGCGCAGTATTTT. Its protein is CASSGGDAQYF.

The V call is TRBV12-5, the J call TRBJ2-1, with 8 bases identical to TRBD1. In germline, CDR1 is LGHNT, CDR2 FRNRAP. This CDR3 region has 14 residues. The trim removed 7 bases at V and 5 bases at J, leaving 7 bases unmatched. The CDR3 here is CASAQPGQDNEQFF. The CDR3 region has the DNA TGTGCTAGTGCTCAACCGGGACAGGACAATGAGCAGTTCTTC.

This clonotype was seen only a few times. The chain uses TRBV19 and TRBJ1-5; a possible D gene is TRBD1 (6 bases). From germline, CDR1 is LNHDA and CDR2 SQIVND (reference sequence). The length of the CDR3 is 13 residues. V lost 6 bases and J 2 bases, leaving 8 bases between the germline ends. CDR3 residues: CASRTGGNQPQHF. The CDR3 nucleotides read TGTGCCAGTAGGACAGGCGGCAATCAGCCCCAGCATTTT.

The genes are TRBV11-2 and TRBJ2-3; tentative D call: TRBD2 (5 bases). From germline, CDR1 is SGHAT and CDR2 FQNNGV. V lost 1 base to trimming and J lost 0 bases, with 11 bases between them. The CDR3 covers 16 residues. The CDR3, as DNA: TGTGCCAGCAGCTTAGTTCCAGCGGCTAGCACAGATACGCAGTATTTT. It translates to CASSLVPAASTDTQYF.

The genes are TRBV6-6 and TRBJ2-7; tentatively, D is TRBD1 (6 bases). The CDR3 has 13 residues. Germline lookup yields CDR1 MNHNY and CDR2 SVGAGI (reference sequence). V lost 6 bases, J lost 4 bases, and 13 bases lay in between. CDR3 DNA: TGTGCCAGCAGGACAGGAGAAATTTACGAGCAGTACTTC. Its protein is CASRTGEIYEQYF.

This clonotype was counted a few times. This chain connects TRBV24-1 to TRBJ2-1; TRBD2 matches 7 bases. CDR1 and CDR2 from the germline V gene are KGHDR and SFDVKD. The CDR3 has 16 residues. With V trimmed by 1 base and J by 4 bases, 6 bases remained unmatched. The CDR3 here is CATSDFGGTTYNEQFF. The CDR3 DNA sequence: TGTGCCACCAGTGATTTCGGGGGGACCACGTACAATGAGCAGTTCTTC.

This clonotype was observed many times. The V and J genes are TRBV6-4 and TRBJ2-7; perhaps TRBD1 as D (6 bases). The CDR3 spans 15 residues. CDR1 and CDR2 from the germline V gene are MRHNA and SNTAGT. Trimming pared 5 bases from V and 0 bases from J, leaving 14 bases between. The CDR3 protein is CASSTPGQISYEQYF. As DNA, the CDR3 is TGTGCCAGCAGTACTCCCGGACAGATCTCCTACGAGCAGTACTTC.